This TCR beta chain derives from a study of beta chain features in type 1 diabetes. This clone was seen a few times. Its antigen is not known. The authors reverse transcribed all of the isolated RNA, so sequencing captured expressed TCRB transcripts. Repertoires were generated with immunoSEQ multiplex PCR, while TCRdb's copy carries only in-frame clones and drops some. This sample has fewer than 350,000 clones, with approximately 16% found just once. The ends were cut back, 5 bases at V and 5 bases at J, with 16 bases in the middle. CDR1 SEHNR and CDR2 FQNEAQ come from the germline V gene (reference sequence). CDR3 length: 15 amino acids. Study observations and caveats: TCRB CDR3s were moderately but significantly shorter in Type 1 diabetes patients in all four CD4+ subsets.

This clonotype originated in a man aged 18 to 30 with type 1 diabetes. The chain recombines TRBV7-9 with TRBJ2-1; D possibly corresponds to TRBD2 (6 bases). Sequenced material: naive CD4+ T cells from blood. Here the CDR3 reads CASSRGLVPHNEQFF. CDR3 bases: TGTGCCAGCAGCCGGGGACTCGTCCCGCACAATGAGCAGTTCTTC.